This T cell receptor (beta chain) was retrieved from a study of blood T cell repertoires in COVID-19. Study background: Acute-phase and convalescent COVID-19 samples originated in the United States, Italy and Spain. In each case, the material was cDNA or gDNA derived from T cells, B-cell-depleted T cells, or PBMCs.

Trimming removed 1 base from V and 0 bases from J, with 21 bases in between. Per the germline V gene, CDR1 is KGHSY and CDR2 is FQNENV. This CDR3 is 19 amino acids long. Per the original data handling: Counts of nucleated cells, estimated from reference gene primer amplification, were obtained. Sequencing was performed with immunoSEQ multiplex PCR; in TCRdb, only in-frame clones are kept and a portion is missing. V, J and clone size derive from that table, while D and trimming were established from the DNA sequence. The sample yields under 140,000 clones, approximately 90% seen once. The chain couples TRBV16 to TRBJ1-2; D possibly corresponds to TRBD1 (5 bases). The sequenced material came from peripheral blood. This sequence was found in a human donor in a cohort sampled during active COVID-19. CDR3 DNA sequence: TGTGCCAGCAGCCAATTAGGACATTCGAGAGAGTTTCCTAACTATGGCTACACCTTC. It translates to CASSQLGHSREFPNYGYTF.